This T cell receptor beta chain was recorded in a study of CD8 T cells in ankylosing spondylitis. General observations from the study: Seemingly distinctive of ankylosing spondylitis blood was a TCR beta motif formed by eight highly homologous variants. In ankylosing spondylitis patients, matched synovial fluid reportedly showed significant enrichment of disease-linked clones. Researchers report that disease-linked clones proved CD8+ and relatively rare in peripheral blood.

Making use of molecular barcodes, quantitative 5'-RACE generated TCR beta libraries. TCRdb re-called the 5' RACE reads through MiXCR, storing one row per CDR3 protein. The sample has 250,000 to 350,000 distinct CDR3 sequences, 6.5% to 10% seen once. With regard to this clonotype: Its antigen is unknown. Because it lacks the conserved phenylalanine or tryptophan at the end, this CDR3 is likely a read error.

CDR1 and CDR2 from the germline V gene are SGDLS and YYNGEE. This CDR3 contains 16 residues. V was cut by 0 bases and J by 3 bases, with 12 bases left in between. The material sequenced was blood, either unsorted or a sorted T cell fraction (not recorded which). This receptor was taken from a male donor with ankylosing spondylitis. The rearrangement joins TRBV9 to TRBJ2-2; D uncertain. CDR3 sequence: CASSVGAADHTGELFS. Written as DNA, the CDR3 is TGTGCCAGCAGCGTAGGGGCAGCAGATCACACCGGGGAGCTGTTTTCT.